This entry describes one T cell receptor beta chain. Its antigen is not identified. With the read ending 3 residues before the CDR3 end, the germline J gene is used to fill in that end. This specimen includes other DNA sequences encoding the same CDR3. The protocol was immunoSEQ multiplex PCR, while the TCRdb copy is restricted to in-frame clones and leaves out a portion. The sample totals around 21,000 clones. These data are taken from a study of T cells in women clearing cervical HPV infection. Overall study results and limits: CIN3+ cases had significantly higher TCR richness than controls; evenness did not differ.

The CDR3 consists of 13 residues. Germline CDR1 and CDR2: SGHRS and YFSETQ. V was trimmed by 4 bases and J by 4 bases, leaving 12 bases between them. The sequenced material came from blood buffy coat. V gene TRBV5-1 combines with J gene TRBJ2-7; no clear D gene. This clonotype was sampled from a woman aged 18 to 75 with a cervical HPV16 infection that either progressed to CIN3+ or cleared (not recorded which). CDR3 residues: CASSPWQDYEQYF. The sequenced part of the CDR3 DNA is TGCGCCAGCAGCCCGTGGCAAGATTACGAG. Complete variable domain (other parts from reference TRBV5-1 and TRBJ2-7): KAGVTQTPRYLIKTRGQQVTLSCSPISGHRSVSWYQQTPGQGLQFLFEYFSETQRNKGNFPGRFSGRQFSNSRSEMNVSTLELGDSALYLCASSPWQDYEQYFGPGTRLTVT.